The 22 T cell receptor beta chains given below trace back to one sample, sequenced in a study of blood T cell repertoires in COVID-19. Here immunoSEQ multiplex PCR was the method, and the copy in TCRdb shows in-frame clones only, minus some. The sample includes 150,000 to 190,000 clones, about 85% of them seen just once. Sequencing input: peripheral blood. Source of these receptors: a woman aged 60-70 years with COVID-19, enrolled during active disease.

The chain couples TRBV6-6 to TRBJ2-5; D might be TRBD2 (6 bases). Germline CDR1 MNHNY, CDR2 SVGAGI (reference sequence). The CDR3 runs to 15 residues. V was cut by 6 bases and J by 5 bases, with 19 bases left in between. The CDR3 DNA reads TGTGCCAGCAGCCCCGAGGAGCGGGTTGGGGAGACCCAGTACTTC. Its translation is CASSPEERVGETQYF.

The rearrangement joins TRBV6-1 to TRBJ2-3; TRBD2 matches 10 bases. The V gene's germline CDR1 is MNHNS and CDR2 SASEGT. CDR3 length: 16 residues. The V and J ends lost 0 bases and 6 bases, in that order; junction bases with no gene match: 6. CDR3 residues: CASSEAGAGGPDTQYF. CDR3 DNA: TGTGCCAGCAGTGAAGCGGGAGCGGGGGGGCCGGATACGCAGTATTTT.

The rearrangement links TRBV19 to TRBJ2-5; no clear D gene. Germline CDR1 and CDR2: LNHDA and SQIVND (reference sequence). The CDR3 runs to 16 residues. The ends were cut back, 4 bases at V and 2 bases at J, with 17 bases in the middle. The CDR3 region is CASSTRKAETQETQYF. CDR3 sequence (DNA): TGTGCCAGTAGTACCCGCAAGGCGGAAACTCAAGAGACCCAGTACTTC.

The CDR3 loop is CASRGDRDSQPQHF. CDR3 coding DNA: TGTGCCAGCAGGGGAGACAGGGATAGTCAGCCCCAGCATTTT. This chain uses TRBV6-5 with TRBJ1-5, with 7 bases identical to TRBD1. Looked up from germline, CDR1 is MNHEY and CDR2 is SVGAGI. The V segment lost 6 bases and the J segment 6 bases; nucleotides outside the gene matches: 8. The CDR3 is made up of 14 amino acids.

CDR3 sequence (DNA): TGTGCCAGCAGCCAAGAAGGAGGGCCCGAAGAGACCCAGTACTTC. This translates into CASSQEGGPEETQYF. The chain joins TRBV3-1 (or the pseudogene TRBV3-2) to TRBJ2-5; maybe TRBD2 (6 bases). Trimming took 0 bases from V and 3 from J, leaving 11 bases between them. Germline lookup yields CDR1 LGHDT and CDR2 YNNKEL (reference sequence). This CDR3 is built from 15 residues.

The rearrangement uses TRBV6-5 and TRBJ2-2; D is possibly TRBD2 (7 bases). This CDR3 comprises 16 residues. The germline V gene has CDR1 MNHEY and CDR2 SVGAGI. Between the trimmed V and J ends, which lost 3 bases and 0 bases, there was a span of 11 bases. The CDR3 loop is CASSYWGGANTGELFF. The CDR3 nucleotides are TGTGCCAGCAGTTATTGGGGGGGCGCGAACACCGGGGAGCTGTTTTTT.

V is TRBV19 and J is TRBJ1-1; a weak D match, TRBD1 (6 bases). This CDR3 comprises 15 residues. Germline CDR1 is LNHDA and CDR2 is SQIVND (reference sequence). Trimming shortened V by 7 bases and J by 3 bases, and 18 bases separated the two germline ends. The CDR3 loop reads CASMGPSGADTEAFF. As DNA, the CDR3 is TGTGCCAGTATGGGACCGTCAGGGGCGGACACTGAAGCTTTCTTT.

The chain recombines TRBV7-6 with TRBJ1-1; no reliable D call. Per germline, CDR1 SGHVS and CDR2 FNYEAQ. The CDR3 spans 13 residues. V was cut by 5 bases and J by 1 base, with 8 bases left in between. The CDR3 DNA is TGTGCCAGCAGCACTCAAAGGAACACTGAAGCTTTCTTT. This codes for CASSTQRNTEAFF. The entire variable domain, with the rest obtained from reference TRBV7-6 and TRBJ1-1, is as follows: GAGVSQSPRYKVTKRGQDVALRCDPISGHVSLYWYRQALGQGPEFLTYFNYEAQQDKSGLPNDRFSAERPEGSISTLTIQRTEQRDSAMYRCASSTQRNTEAFFGQGTRLTVV.

The gene calls are TRBV5-6 and TRBJ2-3; TRBD1 agrees at 11 bases. Germline loops: CDR1 SGHDT, CDR2 YYEEEE. The CDR3 runs to 15 residues. Trimming cost V 0 bases and J 10 bases; bases outside gene matches: 7. CDR3 coding DNA: TGTGCCAGCAGCTTGGGGACAGGGGGCGCGAGGCCGCAGTATTTT. This sequence encodes CASSLGTGGARPQYF.

V and J are TRBV29-1 and TRBJ1-2; D unresolved. CDR3 length equals 11 residues. Germline CDR1 and CDR2: SQVTM and ANQGSEA. The CDR3 DNA follows: TGCGGAGGGCCCTCTAACTATGGCTACACCTTC. Protein sequence: CGGPSNYGYTF.

This clone was found once. At one end, the junction sequence differs from germline, possibly due to a read error. J is TRBJ2-6 and V is TRBV6-5, with 7 nucleotides matching TRBD1. Germline V lookup: CDR1 MNHEY, CDR2 SVGAGI. The CDR3 runs to 16 residues. For the CDR3, the DNA is TGTGCCGGCAGTTACCTGACAGGGTTTGGGGCCAACGTCCTGACTTTC. As protein: CAGSYLTGFGANVLTF.

The rearrangement links TRBV14 to TRBJ1-4; TRBD1 aligns across 7 bases. The length of the CDR3 is 15 residues. Germline values: CDR1 SGHDN, CDR2 FVKESK. V trimming: 5 bases; J trimming: 3 bases; junction bases outside the gene matches: 6. CDR3 bases: TGTGCCAGCAGCACTCGACAGGGCTCTAATGAAAAACTGTTTTTT. It codes for CASSTRQGSNEKLFF.

This rearrangement joins TRBV5-1 to TRBJ1-1, with D tentatively TRBD1 (6 bases). V was shortened by 7 bases and J by 3 bases, with 16 bases between the two germline ends. The V gene's germline CDR1 is SGHRS and CDR2 YFSETQ. The CDR3 has 14 residues. CDR3 bases: TGCGCCAGCGGCCTACAGGGAGTGGACACTGAAGCTTTCTTT. Translated: CASGLQGVDTEAFF.

The rearrangement uses TRBV6-5 and TRBJ1-3; D is possibly TRBD1 (6 bases). V lost 5 bases and J 5 bases, leaving 13 bases between the germline ends. There are 14 residues in the CDR3. Germline V lookup: CDR1 MNHEY, CDR2 SVGAGI. CDR3 protein: CASSTGIGRNTIYF. The CDR3 bases are TGTGCCAGCAGTACAGGGATTGGGAGAAACACCATATATTTT.

The V and J genes are TRBV5-5 and TRBJ2-2, with unresolved D. The length of the CDR3 is 15 residues. Trimming cost V 2 bases and J 0 bases, with 8 bases left between them. Germline lookup yields CDR1 SGHKS and CDR2 YYEKEE (reference sequence). The CDR3 loop reads CASSLSLANTGELFF. The DNA for the CDR3 is TGTGCCAGCAGCTTATCACTTGCGAACACCGGGGAGCTGTTTTTT.

The chain recombines TRBV14 with TRBJ1-2; 7 bases map to TRBD1. Germline V gene data show CDR1 as SGHDN and CDR2 as FVKESK. Trimming removed 0 bases from V and 4 bases from J; junction bases left unmatched: 11. The length of the CDR3 is 17 residues. In DNA, the CDR3 is TGTGCCAGCAGCCAAGATCGGACAGGTCCCAACCGCTATGGCTACACCTTC. This encodes CASSQDRTGPNRYGYTF.

As regards this clone: Distinct nucleotide sequences in the sample also encode this CDR3. V gene TRBV7-3 combines with J gene TRBJ1-1; a possible D gene is TRBD1 (6 bases). V was pared by 0 bases and J by 1 base, with 6 bases between. The CDR3 is 14 residues long. CDR1 is SGHTA, CDR2 FQGTGA, per germline. CDR3 sequence: CASSLTRGNTEAFF. CDR3 coding DNA: TGTGCCAGCAGCTTAACCAGGGGGAACACTGAAGCTTTCTTT.

This sequence joins TRBV5-5 and TRBJ2-6; D unclear. Germline V gives CDR1 SGHKS, CDR2 YYEKEE (reference sequence). The CDR3 spans 16 residues. Trimming pared 1 base from V and 0 bases from J, leaving 8 bases between. The CDR3 coding sequence is TGTGCCAGCAGCTTGAGCACAGACTCTGGGGCCAACGTCCTGACTTTC. Amino acids: CASSLSTDSGANVLTF.

The V and J genes are TRBV29-1 and TRBJ1-1; no firm D call. Germline V CDR1 and CDR2: SQVTM, ANQGSEA. The CDR3 has 12 residues. Between the trimmed V and J ends, which lost 7 bases and 3 bases, there was a span of 12 bases. The CDR3 loop reads CSALIADTEAFF. The DNA of the CDR3 is TGCAGCGCCCTAATAGCCGACACTGAAGCTTTCTTT.

The chain joins TRBV27 to TRBJ2-5; 9 bases line up with TRBD1. From germline, CDR1 is MNHEY and CDR2 SMNVEV (reference sequence). V gave up 3 bases and J gave up 5 bases; unmatched junction bases: 7. CDR3 length: 15 amino acids. The DNA of the CDR3 is TGTGCCAGCAGTTTTACGGGACAGGGTTTTGAGACCCAGTACTTC. Translated, it gives CASSFTGQGFETQYF.

This clone was recorded only once. The chain uses TRBV14 and TRBJ1-4, with unresolved D. V was cut by 4 bases and J by 4 bases, with 7 bases left in between. The CDR3 runs to 13 residues. Per germline, CDR1 SGHDN and CDR2 FVKESK. CDR3 in DNA: TGTGCCAGCAGCCGTCAGTTTAATGAAAAACTGTTTTTT. Protein product: CASSRQFNEKLFF.

The rearrangement joins TRBV15 to TRBJ1-1; the match to TRBD1 covers 7 bases. The junction had 3 bases not matched to a gene; V was cut back by 5 bases and J by 3 bases. Germline-derived CDR1 and CDR2 are LNHNV and YYDKDF (reference sequence). The length of the CDR3 is 13 residues. The CDR3 here is CATSAGGHTEAFF. The CDR3 DNA reads as TGTGCCACCAGCGCAGGGGGACACACTGAAGCTTTCTTT. Supplemented by reference TRBV15 and TRBJ1-1, the full variable domain reads DAMVIQNPRYQVTQFGKPVTLSCSQTLNHNVMYWYQQKSSQAPKLLFHYYDKDFNNEADTPDNFQSRRPNTSFCFLDIRSPGLGDTAMYLCATSAGGHTEAFFGQGTRLTVV.